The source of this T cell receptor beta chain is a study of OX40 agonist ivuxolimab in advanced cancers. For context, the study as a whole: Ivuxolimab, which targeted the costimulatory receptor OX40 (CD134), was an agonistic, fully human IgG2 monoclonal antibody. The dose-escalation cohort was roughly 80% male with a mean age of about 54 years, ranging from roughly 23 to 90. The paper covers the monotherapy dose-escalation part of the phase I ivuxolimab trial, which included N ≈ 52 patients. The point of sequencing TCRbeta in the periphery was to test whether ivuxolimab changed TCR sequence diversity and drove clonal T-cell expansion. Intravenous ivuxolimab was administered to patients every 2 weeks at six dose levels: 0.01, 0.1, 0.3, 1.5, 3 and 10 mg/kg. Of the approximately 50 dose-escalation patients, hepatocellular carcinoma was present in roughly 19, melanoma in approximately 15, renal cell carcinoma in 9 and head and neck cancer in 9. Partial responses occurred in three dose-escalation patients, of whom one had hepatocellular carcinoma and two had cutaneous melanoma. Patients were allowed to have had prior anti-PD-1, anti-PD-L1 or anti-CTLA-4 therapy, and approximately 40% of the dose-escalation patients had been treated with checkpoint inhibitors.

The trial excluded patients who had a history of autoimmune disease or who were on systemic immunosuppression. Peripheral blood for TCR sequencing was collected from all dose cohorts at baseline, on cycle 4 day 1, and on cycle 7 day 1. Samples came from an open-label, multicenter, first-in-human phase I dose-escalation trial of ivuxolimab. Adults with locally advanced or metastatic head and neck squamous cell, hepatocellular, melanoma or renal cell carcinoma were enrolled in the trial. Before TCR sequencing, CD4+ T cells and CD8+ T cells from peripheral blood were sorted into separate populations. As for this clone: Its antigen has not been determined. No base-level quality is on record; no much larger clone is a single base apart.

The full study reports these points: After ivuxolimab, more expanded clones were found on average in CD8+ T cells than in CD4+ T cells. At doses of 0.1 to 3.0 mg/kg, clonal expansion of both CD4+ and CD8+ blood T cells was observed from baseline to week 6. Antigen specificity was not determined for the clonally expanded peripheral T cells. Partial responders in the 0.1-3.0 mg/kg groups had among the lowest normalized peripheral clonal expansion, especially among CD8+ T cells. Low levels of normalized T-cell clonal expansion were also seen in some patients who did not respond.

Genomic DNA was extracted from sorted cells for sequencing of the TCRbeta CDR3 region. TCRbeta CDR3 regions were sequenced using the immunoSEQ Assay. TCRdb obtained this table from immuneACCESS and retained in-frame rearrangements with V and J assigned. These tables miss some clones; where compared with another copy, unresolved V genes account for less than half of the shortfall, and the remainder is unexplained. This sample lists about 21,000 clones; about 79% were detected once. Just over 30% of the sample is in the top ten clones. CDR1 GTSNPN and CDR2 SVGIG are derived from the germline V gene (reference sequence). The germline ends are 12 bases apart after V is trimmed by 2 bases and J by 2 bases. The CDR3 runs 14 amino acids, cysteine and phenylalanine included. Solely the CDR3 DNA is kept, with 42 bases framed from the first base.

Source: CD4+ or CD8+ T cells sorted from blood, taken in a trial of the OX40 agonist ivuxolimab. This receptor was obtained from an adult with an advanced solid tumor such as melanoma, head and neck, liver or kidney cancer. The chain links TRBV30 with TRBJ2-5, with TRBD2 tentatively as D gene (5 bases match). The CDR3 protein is CAWSWISAQETQYF. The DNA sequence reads TGTGCCTGGAGTTGGATTAGCGCGCAAGAGACCCAGTACTTC.